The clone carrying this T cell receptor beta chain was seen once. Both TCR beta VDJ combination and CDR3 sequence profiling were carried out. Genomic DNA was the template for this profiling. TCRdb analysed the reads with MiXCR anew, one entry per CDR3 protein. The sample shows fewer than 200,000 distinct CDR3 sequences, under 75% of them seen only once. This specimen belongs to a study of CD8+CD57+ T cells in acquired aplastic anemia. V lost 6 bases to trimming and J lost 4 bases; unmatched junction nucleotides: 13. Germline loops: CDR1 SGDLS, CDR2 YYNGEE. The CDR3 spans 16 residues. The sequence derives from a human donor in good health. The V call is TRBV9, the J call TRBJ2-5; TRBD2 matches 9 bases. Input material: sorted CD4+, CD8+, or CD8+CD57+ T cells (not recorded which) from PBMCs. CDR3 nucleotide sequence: TGTGCCAGCACCGAGCGGGGGGAACAGGGGAGAGAGACCCAGTACTTC. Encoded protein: CASTERGEQGRETQYF.